One and the same sample provided the 15 T cell receptor beta chains below, sequenced in a study of CD4+ T cells in melanoma. TCRdb's copy holds only in-frame clones and misses some; the assay was immunoSEQ multiplex PCR. Of about 21,000 clones listed, roughly four fifths are singletons. The sequenced material came from cells from a culture (not recorded whether cultured in vitro). Every receptor here comes from a human donor with melanoma.

This chain uses TRBV6-1 with TRBJ2-5, with 9 nucleotides matching TRBD2. V was clipped by 3 bases and J by 1 base; unmatched bases: 6. Germline V lookup: CDR1 MNHNS, CDR2 SASEGT. CDR3 size: 16 residues. This chain's CDR3 is CASSEMSGGFQETQYF. The DNA of the CDR3 is TGTGCCAGCAGTGAGATGAGCGGGGGGTTCCAAGAGACCCAGTACTTC.

This clone was counted between two and nine times. The chain has TRBV27 and TRBJ1-5; TRBD1 aligns across 7 bases. The ends lost 6 bases at V and 3 bases at J; junction bases unmatched: 2. CDR3 length equals 13 residues. Germline V gene lookup returns CDR1 MNHEY and CDR2 SMNVEV (reference sequence). The CDR3 sequence is CASRDRYNQPQHF. The CDR3 coding sequence is TGTGCCAGCAGGGACAGGTACAATCAGCCCCAGCATTTT.

The chain carries TRBV27 and TRBJ1-5; possibly TRBD1 for D (6 bases). The CDR3 is 17 amino acids. Trimming left V 1 base short and J 0 bases short, with 13 bases between. Looked up from germline, CDR1 is MNHEY and CDR2 is SMNVEV (reference sequence). The CDR3 region is CASSLYGGGYSNQPQHF. In nucleotides, the CDR3 is TGTGCCAGCAGTTTATACGGGGGGGGCTATAGCAATCAGCCCCAGCATTTT.

This chain joins TRBV6-1 and TRBJ1-1; D is ambiguous. Deletions cut 5 bases from V and 1 base from J, with 14 bases between. From germline, CDR1 is MNHNS and CDR2 SASEGT. The CDR3 spans 15 residues. The CDR3 sequence: CASSFPSGTNTEAFF. The CDR3 coding sequence is TGTGCCAGCAGTTTCCCGTCAGGCACGAACACTGAAGCTTTCTTT.

Worth noting for this clone: Relative to the germline gene, one junction end is altered; a read error may explain this. The chain employs TRBV5-8 and TRBJ2-3; 7 bases map to TRBD2. CDR1 and CDR2 (germline): SGHTS, YDEGEE. The CDR3 covers 14 residues. The CDR3 sequence: CANSGTAHTNTQYF. The CDR3, as DNA: TGTGCCAACAGCGGGACTGCCCACACGAATACGCAGTATTTT.

The V call is TRBV4-1, the J call TRBJ1-3, with D maybe TRBD1 (6 bases). CDR3 length: 17 amino acids. Per the germline V gene, CDR1 is MGHRA and CDR2 is YSYEKL. Between the trimmed V and J ends, which lost 4 bases and 0 bases, there was a span of 16 bases. The CDR3 is CASSRQGLVLSGNTIYF. The CDR3 coding sequence is TGCGCCAGCAGCCGCCAGGGGTTAGTTCTCTCTGGAAACACCATATATTTT.

The chain combines TRBV6-5 with TRBJ1-3; D gene uncertain. Trimming shortened V by 2 bases and J by 0 bases, and 5 bases separated the two germline ends. The CDR3 length is 14 residues. Germline V gene lookup returns CDR1 MNHEY and CDR2 SVGAGI. The CDR3 sequence: CASSYSRSGNTIYF. The CDR3 DNA reads TGTGCCAGCAGTTACAGCCGCTCTGGAAACACCATATATTTT.

This clone was seen just once. This sequence joins TRBV6-1 and TRBJ2-7; D call uncertain. The CDR3 runs to 15 residues. Germline CDR1 and CDR2: MNHNS and SASEGT. V was pared by 1 base and J by 2 bases, with 12 bases between. In DNA form, the CDR3 reads TGTGCCAGCAGTGAAGGTCACGTTGGGGCCTACGAGCAGTACTTC. It yields the protein CASSEGHVGAYEQYF.

This chain uses TRBV5-8 with TRBJ2-2; a weak D match, TRBD1 (5 bases). The CDR3 sequence is 15 residues long. CDR1 and CDR2 from the germline V gene are SGHTS and YDEGEE. Between the trimmed V and J ends, which lost 2 bases and 4 bases, there was a span of 12 bases. The CDR3 region is CASSFPGFATGELFF. CDR3 coding DNA: TGTGCCAGCAGCTTCCCAGGGTTCGCCACCGGGGAGCTGTTTTTT.

The genes are TRBV27 and TRBJ1-5; 10 bases are a match to TRBD1. The CDR3 is made up of 15 amino acids. CDR1 MNHEY and CDR2 SMNVEV come from the germline V gene (reference sequence). After removal of 3 bases from V and 7 bases from J, the junction contained 6 bases not matched to a gene. In nucleotides, the CDR3 is TGTGCCAGCAGTTTCCTGGGACAGGGGTTACAGCCCCAGCATTTT. Amino acids: CASSFLGQGLQPQHF.

The chain recombines TRBV27 with TRBJ1-1, with TRBD1 identical over 7 bases. Trimming took 6 bases from V and 2 from J; bases not matched to a gene: 12. Per the germline V gene, CDR1 is MNHEY and CDR2 is SMNVEV (reference sequence). This CDR3 has 16 amino acids. The CDR3 spells CASRAGQPLTNTEAFF. The DNA of the CDR3 is TGTGCCAGCAGGGCGGGACAGCCCTTAACAAACACTGAAGCTTTCTTT.

The chain couples TRBV18 to TRBJ2-1; D tentatively reads TRBD1 or TRBD2 (6 bases each). CDR1 is KGHSH and CDR2 is LQKENI in the germline V gene. V lost 2 bases and J 5 bases, leaving 13 bases between the germline ends. The CDR3 covers 15 residues. CDR3 sequence: CASSPMGGANNEQFF. CDR3 DNA: TGTGCCAGCTCACCAATGGGGGGCGCAAACAATGAGCAGTTCTTC.

The chain links TRBV6-5 to TRBJ1-6; D is ambiguous. The CDR3 runs to 15 residues. V shed 4 bases and J shed 10 bases, with 17 bases lying between them. The germline V gene encodes CDR1 MNHEY and CDR2 SVGAGI. CDR3 coding DNA: TGTGCCAGCAGTTCTTCAGGCCGGTCTCGATCACCCCTCCACTTT. It encodes CASSSSGRSRSPLHF.

V and J are TRBV6-5 and TRBJ1-2, with D possibly matching TRBD1 (5 bases). Trimming took 2 bases from V and 2 from J, leaving 9 bases between them. The CDR3 spans 14 residues. Per the germline V gene, CDR1 is MNHEY and CDR2 is SVGAGI. As DNA, the CDR3 is TGTGCCAGCAGTTACCGGGGACGGAACTATGGCTACACCTTC. It specifies CASSYRGRNYGYTF.

V gene TRBV4-2 combines with J gene TRBJ2-1; 9 bases line up with TRBD2. The junction had 11 bases not matched to a gene; V was cut back by 1 base and J by 13 bases. The germline CDR1 and CDR2 sequences are LGHNA and YNFKEQ. The CDR3 loop spans 15 amino acids. The CDR3 bases are TGTGCCAGCAGCCAAGGGGCTAGCGGGGCTCAAAGTCAGTTCTTC. This translates into CASSQGASGAQSQFF.